This T cell receptor (beta chain) originates from a study of blood T cell repertoires in COVID-19. Generated by immunoSEQ multiplex PCR, the TCRdb table keeps only in-frame clones and is missing some. The table lists more than 200,000 clones, 85% to 90% of them singletons, with 2% to 2.5% in the top ten. Trimming shortened V by 6 bases and J by 5 bases, and 10 bases separated the two germline ends. Germline values: CDR1 LNHDA, CDR2 SQIVND (reference sequence). This CDR3 spans 13 amino acids. The chain has TRBV19 and TRBJ2-2; possibly TRBD1 for D (5 bases). This receptor was taken from a woman in her 50s with acute or convalescent COVID-19. Specimen: peripheral blood. The CDR3 sequence is CASSVTATGELFF. The CDR3 DNA sequence: TGTGCCAGTAGCGTGACAGCGACCGGGGAGCTGTTTTTT.